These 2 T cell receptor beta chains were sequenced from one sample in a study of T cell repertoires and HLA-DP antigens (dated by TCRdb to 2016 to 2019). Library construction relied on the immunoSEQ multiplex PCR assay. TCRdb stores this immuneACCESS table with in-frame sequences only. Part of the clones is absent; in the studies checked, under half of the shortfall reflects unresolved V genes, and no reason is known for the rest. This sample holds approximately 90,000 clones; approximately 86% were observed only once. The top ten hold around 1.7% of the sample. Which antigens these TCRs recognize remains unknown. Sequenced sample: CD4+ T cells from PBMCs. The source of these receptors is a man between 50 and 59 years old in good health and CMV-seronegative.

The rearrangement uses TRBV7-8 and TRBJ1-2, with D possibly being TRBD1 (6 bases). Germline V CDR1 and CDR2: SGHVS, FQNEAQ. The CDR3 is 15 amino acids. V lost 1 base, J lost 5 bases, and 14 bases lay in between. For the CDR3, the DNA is TGTGCCAGCAGCTTAGGGCGGGGGACACCTTATGGCTACACCTTC. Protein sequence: CASSLGRGTPYGYTF.

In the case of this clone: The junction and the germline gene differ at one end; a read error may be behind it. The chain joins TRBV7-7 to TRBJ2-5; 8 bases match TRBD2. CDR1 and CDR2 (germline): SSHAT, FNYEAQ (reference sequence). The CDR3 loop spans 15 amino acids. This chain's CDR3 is CASSFGGRRLETQYF. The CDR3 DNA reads TGTGCTAGCAGCTTTGGCGGGAGGAGGCTTGAGACCCAGTACTTC.